These 12 T cell receptor beta chains originate from one sample sequenced in a study of blood T cell repertoires in COVID-19. Profiled with immunoSEQ multiplex PCR; TCRdb holds only in-frame clones, not every one. The sample contains more than 200,000 clones, over 75% of which appear only once. Material for sequencing was PBMCs or T cells enriched from blood (not recorded which). These receptors were collected from a man aged 25 to 45 in a cohort exposed to, infected with or recovered from COVID-19 (not recorded which).

This clone appeared a single time. V gene TRBV27 combines with J gene TRBJ1-1, with 8 nucleotides matching TRBD1. Germline V gene lookup returns CDR1 MNHEY and CDR2 SMNVEV (reference sequence). Losses at the gene ends were 4 bases for V and 6 bases for J; bases not matched to a gene: 4. The CDR3 is 13 residues long. Here the CDR3 DNA reads TGTGCCAGCAGTTACAGGGGGTGGGCTGAAGCTTTCTTT. Its protein is CASSYRGWAEAFF.

This sequence joins TRBV28 and TRBJ1-2, with D possibly TRBD1 on 5 matching bases. V dropped 6 bases and J dropped 9 bases, with 14 bases sitting between them. CDR1 and CDR2 (germline): MDHEN, SYDVKM. This CDR3 comprises 12 residues. The CDR3 nucleotides read TGTGCCAGCAGCCCCCCAGGGATTAGCTACACCTTC. Translating it yields CASSPPGISYTF.

V is TRBV27 and J is TRBJ1-5; tentatively, D is TRBD1 (5 bases). CDR3 length equals 15 residues. V lost 3 bases and J lost 6, with 15 bases in between. Germline CDR1 and CDR2: MNHEY and SMNVEV (reference sequence). The CDR3 sequence: CASSFIWGVGQPQHF. In nucleotides, the CDR3 is TGTGCCAGCAGTTTTATTTGGGGGGTCGGTCAGCCCCAGCATTTT.

The rearrangement joins TRBV29-1 to TRBJ2-1; 12 bases align to TRBD1. The V gene's germline CDR1 is SQVTM and CDR2 ANQGSEA. Trimming removed 7 bases from V and 7 bases from J; junction bases left unmatched: 11. The CDR3 extends over 15 amino acids. CDR3 in amino acids: CSAGDRGLISNEQFF. CDR3 DNA: TGCAGCGCCGGGGACAGGGGGCTTATTTCTAATGAGCAGTTCTTC.

The CDR3 is CASSLHRGTADTQYF. In DNA, the CDR3 is TGTGCCAGCTCACTACACAGGGGCACAGCAGATACGCAGTATTTT. The chain recombines TRBV18 with TRBJ2-3; 7 bases agree with TRBD1. Germline-derived CDR1 and CDR2 are KGHSH and LQKENI. V lost 4 bases, J lost 4 bases, and 8 bases stayed unmatched. The CDR3 contains 15 residues.

This sequence joins TRBV18 and TRBJ2-1, with D possibly being TRBD1 (5 bases). The germline gives CDR1 KGHSH, CDR2 LQKENI. Trimming took 1 base from V and 0 from J, leaving 22 bases between them. The CDR3 totals 20 residues. CDR3 DNA sequence: TGTGCCAGCTCACCACGGGCAGGGTATAATCGCCAGAGCTCCTACAATGAGCAGTTCTTC. Protein sequence: CASSPRAGYNRQSSYNEQFF.

The V and J genes are TRBV19 and TRBJ1-2; 9 nucleotides line up with TRBD1. This CDR3 contains 15 residues. Germline V gene data show CDR1 as LNHDA and CDR2 as SQIVND (reference sequence). The J segment lost 5 bases and the V segment lost 5 bases, leaving 9 bases of the junction unmatched. The CDR3 sequence is CASSARPDRGYGYTF. The CDR3 DNA follows: TGTGCCAGTAGTGCCCGGCCGGACAGGGGTTATGGCTACACCTTC.

The chain uses TRBV11-2 and TRBJ2-7, with D possibly TRBD2 on 6 matching bases. The V end lost 6 bases, the J end lost 1 base, and 16 bases lay between the germline ends. Germline V lookup: CDR1 SGHAT, CDR2 FQNNGV. The CDR3 sequence is 15 residues long. Here the CDR3 DNA reads TGTGCCAGCAGACGCCTCGGGAGCGGGTCCTACGAGCAGTACTTC. Translation gives CASRRLGSGSYEQYF.

The J gene is TRBJ1-2, the V gene TRBV5-6; D remains unclear. Germline V gene lookup returns CDR1 SGHDT and CDR2 YYEEEE. The CDR3 consists of 13 residues. The V and J ends lost 7 bases and 2 bases respectively, with 12 bases between them. The CDR3 DNA reads as TGTGCCAGCTGCCCCCCAGGCAACTATGGCTACACCTTC. This codes for CASCPPGNYGYTF.

The gene calls are TRBV5-1 and TRBJ1-4; TRBD1 matches at 9 bases. V shed 4 bases, J shed 2 bases, and the junction held 3 bases outside the gene matches. Germline CDR1 and CDR2: SGHRS and YFSETQ. The CDR3 length is 15 residues. CDR3 in amino acids: CASSLGQGTNEKLFF. CDR3 DNA sequence: TGCGCCAGCAGCCTCGGACAGGGGACTAATGAAAAACTGTTTTTT.

This rearrangement joins TRBV4-3 to TRBJ2-1; 8 bases agree with TRBD2. The CDR3 totals 18 residues. After removal of 4 bases from V and 1 base from J, the junction contained 12 bases not matched to a gene. Germline-derived CDR1 and CDR2 are LGHNA and YSLEER. CDR3 DNA: TGCGCCAGCAGCCTCGGCGTACGCGGGAGGCTTTCCTACAATGAGCAGTTCTTC. Translating gives CASSLGVRGRLSYNEQFF.

The V and J genes are TRBV11-2 and TRBJ2-7; D is undetermined. V lost 5 bases to trimming and J lost 7 bases, with 15 bases between them. CDR3 length equals 13 residues. Germline values: CDR1 SGHAT, CDR2 FQNNGV. CDR3 amino acids: CASSLTHDREQYF. DNA for the CDR3: TGTGCCAGCAGCCTGACACATGACCGGGAGCAGTACTTC.